These 8 T cell receptor beta chains share one sample of origin, sequenced in a study of cytomegalovirus exposure and HLA in healthy donors. Both 60 Vbeta primers and 13 Jbeta primers went into the PCR. TCRdb's table, derived via immunoSEQ multiplex PCR, lists solely in-frame clones and lacks some. The sample has 55,000 to 85,000 clones; 55% to 75% are singletons. Sequenced input: PBMCs. Source of these receptors: a middle-aged woman in good health and CMV-seropositive.

This chain links TRBV18 with TRBJ2-7; 7 bases line up with TRBD2. The junction had 7 bases not matched to a gene; V was cut back by 3 bases and J by 5 bases. From germline, CDR1 is KGHSH and CDR2 LQKENI. The CDR3 consists of 14 residues. In DNA, the CDR3 is TGTGCCAGCTCACCCGGTACGGGGGGAGACGAGCAGTACTTC. It yields the protein CASSPGTGGDEQYF.

J is TRBJ2-3 and V is TRBV7-2; D not certain. Per germline, CDR1 SGHTA and CDR2 FQGNSA. The length of the CDR3 is 14 residues. V lost 2 bases and J lost 2, with 8 bases in between. The CDR3 sequence is CASSLRLATDTQYF. The CDR3, as DNA: TGTGCCAGCAGCTTAAGACTGGCCACAGATACGCAGTATTTT.

The rearrangement joins TRBV7-9 to TRBJ1-3; D gene uncertain. Trimming pared 0 bases from V and 0 bases from J, leaving 6 bases between. Germline V CDR1 and CDR2: SEHNR, FQNEAQ (reference sequence). The CDR3 sequence is 15 residues long. CDR3 sequence: CASSLATSSGNTIYF. In nucleotides, the CDR3 is TGTGCCAGCAGCTTAGCGACAAGCTCTGGAAACACCATATATTTT.

The chain links TRBV19 to TRBJ1-2; no definite D call. The CDR3 is 14 amino acids. V was trimmed by 5 bases and J by 6 bases, leaving 16 bases between them. Germline V gene data show CDR1 as LNHDA and CDR2 as SQIVND (reference sequence). This CDR3 is CASSPDGVGDGYTF. As DNA, the CDR3 is TGTGCCAGTAGTCCCGACGGGGTAGGCGATGGCTACACCTTC.

This clone occurred a few times. The chain links TRBV6-5 to TRBJ1-1; no firm D call. The germline CDR1 and CDR2 sequences are MNHEY and SVGAGI. The CDR3 length is 14 residues. Trimming took 2 bases from V and 4 from J, leaving 11 bases between them. CDR3 amino acids: CASSYEVLSTEAFF. In DNA, the CDR3 is TGTGCCAGCAGTTACGAGGTGTTGAGCACTGAAGCTTTCTTT.

The chain employs TRBV18 and TRBJ2-5; 13 bases line up with TRBD2. This CDR3 comprises 15 residues. Germline trimming cut 6 bases from V and 2 bases from J; bases unmatched to any gene: 3. Germline V CDR1 and CDR2: KGHSH, LQKENI. CDR3 in DNA: TGTGCCAGCTCCCGGACTAGCGGGGGTCAAGAGACCCAGTACTTC. Translated, it gives CASSRTSGGQETQYF.

This chain joins TRBV19 and TRBJ1-2, with 9 bases lining up with TRBD1. Germline CDR1 is LNHDA and CDR2 is SQIVND (reference sequence). This CDR3 has 13 residues. V shed 10 bases and J 5 bases; nucleotides not matched to a gene: 8. CDR3 nucleotides: TGTGCCACTAACAGGGGGCGGTTATATGGCTACACCTTC. Translation: CATNRGRLYGYTF.

This clone was picked up one time. The V call is TRBV7-8, the J call TRBJ1-3, with 10 positions matching TRBD1. J was trimmed by 4 bases and V by 5 bases; bases with no gene match: 11. The CDR3 runs 17 residues. The germline V gene encodes CDR1 SGHVS and CDR2 FQNEAQ. The CDR3 loop is CASSASGQGFSGNTIYF. The CDR3 DNA is TGTGCCAGCAGCGCCTCGGGACAGGGGTTTTCCGGAAACACCATATATTTT.